These T cell receptor beta chains were read from a single sample in a study of STAT5B mutations in CD4+ large granular lymphocyte leukemia. Clones were read by immunoSEQ multiplex PCR, and TCRdb kept only the in-frame ones, dropping some. The sample records about 21,000 clones, more than 65% being singletons. The source material was CD4+ T cells from blood buffy coats. The receptors were sampled from a human donor in good health. Both conserved end residues are part of each CDR3. The order of the fields is V gene, CDR3 length, J gene, clone size, CDR3 protein. For some rows the clone size is stated as once, few or many, or as a class when expanded; others skip it.

>TRBV11-2|12|TRBJ2-1|few
CASRKDGNEQFF
>TRBV19|17|TRBJ2-1|-
CASSTLQGESSYNEQFF
>TRBV5-4|16|TRBJ2-7|-
CASSSDPGTSGRRQYF
>TRBV4-3|14|-|-
CASSQEPAAHEQYF
>TRBV4-1|18|TRBJ2-1|once
CASSQGAGYGGGSNEQFF
>TRBV7-2|13|TRBJ2-5|-
CASSLGQQRAQYF
>TRBV7-2|18|TRBJ2-7|-
CASSSWRTTGGDDYEQYF
>TRBV6-5|14|TRBJ2-5|-
CASSYAGEGETQYF
>TRBV15|15|TRBJ2-1|-
CATSRDRGLNNEQFF
>TRBV5-4|13|TRBJ2-5|-
CASSFQGAREQYF
>TRBV12-1|11|TRBJ1-2|-
CARVRGNGYTF
>TRBV5-1|15|TRBJ2-2|-
CASSLVPTNTGELFF
>TRBV9|17|TRBJ2-5|-
CASSPGPAGGIRETQYF
>TRBV7-8|15|TRBJ2-3|-
CASSEWTGGTDTQYF
>TRBV18|13|TRBJ2-1|once
CASSPSLGNEQFF
>TRBV6-1|16|TRBJ2-3|-
CASSEGFLQGLDTQYF
>TRBV4-3|20|TRBJ1-4|-
CASSQDGSWGAAATNEKLFF
>TRBV25-1|14|-|-
CASSPSGGSYEQYF
>TRBV18|15|TRBJ1-5|-
CASSPTEYSNQPQHF
>TRBV5-6|13|TRBJ2-1|-
CASSLGRAHGQFF
>TRBV4-3|15|TRBJ2-2|-
CASSQVRLGTGELFF
>TRBV7-2|15|TRBJ2-1|-
CASSSSGRVHNEQFF
>TRBV30|14|TRBJ1-5|-
CAWGQGKSNQPQHF
>TRBV15|14|TRBJ2-7|-
CATSRDQGPYEQYF
>TRBV5-5|15|TRBJ1-2|-
CASSAGGGEAYGYTF
>TRBV5-1|15|TRBJ2-2|few
CASSLDLANTGELFF
>TRBV4-3|14|TRBJ2-7|-
CASSQAGAGYEQYF
>TRBV4-3|15|TRBJ1-1|few
CASSQRGGSYTEAFF
>TRBV10-2|13|TRBJ2-7|-
CASSRDFHYEQYF
>TRBV7-2|14|TRBJ1-1|-
CASSLAGTVTEAFF
>TRBV14|14|TRBJ2-1|-
CASSRGTYYNEQFF
>TRBV7-9|14|TRBJ2-3|-
CASSPYGGTDTQYF